A selection of T cell receptor beta chains follows, all from one sample in a study of blood T cell repertoires in COVID-19. The protocol was immunoSEQ multiplex PCR, while the TCRdb copy is restricted to in-frame clones and leaves out a portion. In the table there are 160,000 or so clones, around 84% of which are singletons. The sequenced sample consisted of peripheral blood. The receptors shown here come from a man aged 35-49 years with acute or convalescent COVID-19. CDR3s include the opening cysteine and the closing phenylalanine or tryptophan. A D gene is named only where the DNA matches it firmly. Part of the rows lack a size; the others show once, few, many or a class for expanded clones.

>TRBV3-1/TRBV3-2|TRBJ1-1|TRBD1|few
TGTGCCAGCAGCCAAGGGCAGGGGGGTACTGAAGCTTTCTTT
CASSQGQGGTEAFF
>TRBV6-5|TRBJ2-4|-|-
TGTGCCAGCAGATCCCTACAGCTAGCCAAAAACATTCAGTACTTC
CASRSLQLAKNIQYF
>TRBV3-1/TRBV3-2|TRBJ2-3|TRBD2|-
TGTGCCAGCAGCCCGTCTAGCGGGCTAGGCGGTACGCAGTATTTT
CASSPSSGLGGTQYF
>TRBV5-1|TRBJ2-7|-|-
TGCGCCAGCAGCTTGACTGAAGCCTACGAGCAGTACTTC
CASSLTEAYEQYF
>TRBV5-8|TRBJ1-6|TRBD1|few
TGTGCCAGCAGCCTTCGGGGACAGGGGAATTCACCCCTCCACTTT
CASSLRGQGNSPLHF
>TRBV9|TRBJ1-3|-|few
TGTGCCAGCAGCGTAGGGGAGGGGGTATTGGAAAACACCATATATTTT
CASSVGEGVLENTIYF
>TRBV19|TRBJ2-3|-|-
TGTGCCAGTAGTATCGGCGGCTTCACAGATACGCAGTATTTT
CASSIGGFTDTQYF
>TRBV15|TRBJ1-2|-|-
TGTGCCACCAGCAGAGAAATCCGGGACACTAACTATGGCTACACCTTC
CATSREIRDTNYGYTF
>TRBV27|TRBJ1-1|TRBD1|once
TGTGCCAGCAGTTCTGGGACAGGAATGAACACTGAAGCTTTCTTT
CASSSGTGMNTEAFF
>TRBV5-1|TRBJ2-5|-|-
TGCGCCAGCAGCTTGGTCGGGGGTTTGGGGGAGACCCAGTACTTC
CASSLVGGLGETQYF
>TRBV6-5|TRBJ2-5|TRBD2|-
TGTGCCAGCTGGGGGGGAGCGGGGGGGTCTGAGACCCAGTACTTC
CASWGGAGGSETQYF
>TRBV19|TRBJ2-7|TRBD1|-
TGTGCCAGTAGCAAAGGGGACAGGGGCTTCTACGAGCAGTACTTC
CASSKGDRGFYEQYF
>TRBV6-5|TRBJ1-5|-|-
TGTGCCAGCACCACGCTTCAGGGGACGGGTCAGCCCCAGCATTTT
CASTTLQGTGQPQHF
>TRBV7-2|TRBJ1-2|TRBD1|-
TGTGCCAGCAGCTTAGCTCGGGGACAGGACAACTATGGCTACACCTTC
CASSLARGQDNYGYTF
>TRBV6-1|TRBJ1-6|-|-
TGTGCCAGCAGTGAAGCAGCAGGGACAAATTCACCCCTCCACTTT
CASSEAAGTNSPLHF
>TRBV6-6|TRBJ2-1|-|-
TGTGCCAGCAGTTACGGGGGGGGCCTGGGTGAGCAGTTCTTC
CASSYGGGLGEQFF
>TRBV6-1|TRBJ1-5|TRBD1|-
TGTGCCAGCAGTGAAGGACAGGGTGTCTATCAGCCCCAGCATTTT
CASSEGQGVYQPQHF
>TRBV6-5|TRBJ1-3|-|-
TGTGCCAGCAGTCAGACAGGAACTGGAAACACCATATATTTT
CASSQTGTGNTIYF
>TRBV10-2|TRBJ2-2|TRBD2|-
TGCGCCAGCATCGGGACTAGCGGGGGGGCGAACACCGGGGAGCTGTTTTTT
CASIGTSGGANTGELFF
>TRBV11-2|TRBJ2-1|TRBD2|-
TGTGCCAGCAGCTTAGACGGGGCAGCGGGGGGCCCTATTCGGAATGAGCAGTTCTTC
CASSLDGAAGGPIRNEQFF
>TRBV30|TRBJ1-6|-|-
TGTGCCTGGACCCACCTAGGGGCCGGCTCTAATTCACCCCTCCACTTT
CAWTHLGAGSNSPLHF
>TRBV7-2|TRBJ2-3|TRBD2|-
TGTGCCAGCAGCTTAGTCCCTCGACTAGCGGGGGGAACAGATACGCAGTATTTT
CASSLVPRLAGGTDTQYF